A selection of T cell receptor beta chains follows, all from one sample in a study of cytomegalovirus exposure and HLA in healthy donors. Some clones are missing from TCRdb's copy, which holds only in-frame ones; the method was immunoSEQ multiplex PCR. The sample gives 150,000 to 200,000 clones, around three quarters of which show up once; under 0.75% is in the top ten. The material sequenced was PBMCs. All receptors come from a woman in her forties in good health and CMV-seronegative. Each CDR3 is given with its conserved first and last residue. Fields, in order: J gene, clone size, D gene, V gene, CDR3 protein, CDR3 DNA. D genes are given only for firm matches. Rows may omit the clone size; those that give it use once, few, many or a size class.

J: TRBJ2-7; size: few; D: TRBD2; V: TRBV5-1; CDR3: CASSLGLAFYEQYF; DNA: TGCGCCAGCAGCTTGGGACTAGCGTTCTACGAGCAGTACTTC
J: TRBJ2-1; size: NA; D: TRBD2; V: TRBV30; CDR3: CAWTSLAGVYNEQFF; DNA: TGTGCCTGGACCTCACTAGCGGGAGTGTACAATGAGCAGTTCTTC
J: TRBJ1-6; size: NA; D: NA; V: TRBV28; CDR3: CASSSLQGSYNSPLHF; DNA: TGTGCCAGCAGTTCCCTTCAGGGTTCCTATAATTCACCCCTCCACTTT
J: TRBJ2-2; size: NA; D: NA; V: TRBV2; CDR3: CASSDASGFTGELFF; DNA: TGTGCCAGCAGTGACGCCAGCGGATTCACCGGGGAGCTGTTTTTT
J: TRBJ2-7; size: NA; D: TRBD2; V: TRBV28; CDR3: CASSRGTSGRSYEQYF; DNA: TGTGCCAGCAGCCGCGGGACTAGCGGTCGCTCCTACGAGCAGTACTTC
J: TRBJ2-1; size: NA; D: NA; V: TRBV7-3; CDR3: CASSSRGLNNEQFF; DNA: TGTGCCAGCAGCTCCCGGGGACTTAACAATGAGCAGTTCTTC
J: TRBJ2-3; size: NA; D: NA; V: TRBV28; CDR3: CASRQPSTDTQYF; DNA: TGTGCCAGCAGACAGCCATCCACAGATACGCAGTATTTT
J: TRBJ1-1; size: NA; D: TRBD1; V: TRBV6-1; CDR3: CASSEALGQGVNTEAFF; DNA: TGTGCCAGCAGTGAAGCCCTGGGACAGGGCGTGAACACTGAAGCTTTCTTT
J: TRBJ2-7; size: few; D: NA; V: TRBV2; CDR3: CASSDSSSYEQYF; DNA: TGTGCCAGCAGTGACTCGAGCTCCTACGAGCAGTACTTC
J: TRBJ2-2; size: NA; D: TRBD1; V: TRBV7-9; CDR3: CASSPDRGWAGELFF; DNA: TGTGCCAGCAGCCCTGACAGGGGATGGGCCGGGGAGCTGTTTTTT
J: TRBJ2-7; size: NA; D: TRBD2; V: TRBV2; CDR3: CASSVSGGSYEQYF; DNA: TGTGCCAGCAGTGTGAGCGGGGGGAGTTACGAGCAGTACTTC
J: TRBJ2-7; size: once; D: TRBD1; V: TRBV19; CDR3: CASNPTGGTYEQYF; DNA: TGTGCCAGTAATCCGACAGGGGGAACCTACGAGCAGTACTTC
J: TRBJ1-5; size: NA; D: TRBD1; V: TRBV18; CDR3: CASSPRDSKTQPQHF; DNA: TGTGCCAGCTCACCACGGGACAGTAAAACTCAGCCCCAGCATTTT
J: TRBJ2-2; size: NA; D: NA; V: TRBV11-3; CDR3: CASSPNGGISGGELFF; DNA: TGTGCCAGCAGCCCGAATGGCGGGATCTCGGGCGGGGAGCTGTTTTTT
J: TRBJ2-1; size: NA; D: NA; V: TRBV7-6; CDR3: CASSSYSYNEQFF; DNA: TGTGCCAGCAGCTCTTACTCCTACAATGAGCAGTTCTTC
J: TRBJ1-5; size: NA; D: NA; V: TRBV19; CDR3: CASSIGRGAQPQHF; DNA: TGTGCCAGTAGTATCGGCCGGGGTGCCCAGCCCCAGCATTTT
J: TRBJ2-1; size: NA; D: NA; V: TRBV6-1; CDR3: CASRYPLARRNEQFF; DNA: TGTGCCAGCAGGTACCCTCTAGCGCGAAGAAATGAGCAGTTCTTC